The 10 T cell receptor beta chains below all came from one sample that was sequenced in a study of blood T cells in healthy people across ages. For the second PCR, which ran for about 7 to 11 cycles, a sample-barcoded 5' primer and a J-beta primer mix were used. MiXCR, run by TCRdb on the 5' RACE reads, gives a single entry per CDR3 protein. Seen here are 1,500,000 or so distinct CDR3 sequences, roughly two fifths observed once, and the top ten hold 4%. The sample was blood. The receptors derive from a woman aged 18-29 years in good health.

The sample holds a few counts of this clonotype. The gene calls are TRBV6-1 and TRBJ2-2, with 8 nucleotides matching TRBD2. The V segment lost 7 bases and the J segment 7 bases; nucleotides outside the gene matches: 20. This CDR3 has 18 amino acids. CDR1 is MNHNS, CDR2 SASEGT, per germline. The CDR3 DNA sequence: TGTGCCAGCAAATTTAGGGCCTATTCCGGGAGGGCCCTCGGGGAGCTGTTTTTT. Protein: CASKFRAYSGRALGELFF.

The gene calls are TRBV12-3 or TRBV12-4 and TRBJ2-7; possible D gene TRBD2, 5 bases. The CDR3 extends over 16 amino acids. V was trimmed by 3 bases and J by 5 bases, leaving 20 bases between them. The CDR3 region has the DNA TGTGCCAGCAGTTTCCTAGCCGATGGCGGAAACAACGAGCAGTACTTC. The encoded protein is CASSFLADGGNNEQYF.

This rearrangement joins TRBV27 to TRBJ1-4, with D perhaps TRBD1 (5 bases). CDR1 and CDR2 (germline): MNHEY, SMNVEV (reference sequence). The CDR3 consists of 15 residues. The V and J ends lost 5 bases and 3 bases respectively, with 13 bases between them. The CDR3 coding sequence is TGTGCCAGCAGTGCCTCGGGGGGGTCTAATGAAAAACTGTTTTTT. Protein product: CASSASGGSNEKLFF. Drawing the rest from reference TRBV27 and TRBJ1-4, the complete variable domain is EAQVTQNPRYLITVTGKKLTVTCSQNMNHEYMSWYRQDPGLGLRQIYYSMNVEVTDKGDVPEGYKVSRKEKRNFPLILESPSPNQTSLYFCASSASGGSNEKLFFGSGTQLSVL.

The chain couples TRBV30 to TRBJ2-1; D unresolved. Germline CDR1 GTSNPN, CDR2 SVGIG (reference sequence). V lost 3 bases, J lost 0 bases, and 9 bases lay in between. CDR3 length equals 14 residues. In DNA form, the CDR3 reads TGTGCCTGGAGGCCAAGTAGCTCCTACAATGAGCAGTTCTTC. Protein sequence: CAWRPSSSYNEQFF.

The sample holds a few counts of this clonotype. V gene TRBV29-1 combines with J gene TRBJ1-5, with a tentative D call TRBD1 (6 bases). Germline CDR1 reads SQVTM; CDR2 reads ANQGSEA. Trimming removed 5 bases from V and 6 bases from J, with 20 bases in between. The CDR3 consists of 15 residues. The CDR3 region has the DNA TGCAGCGTTCGGATACAGGGAAAAGGTGGTCAGCCCCAGCATTTT. Translated, it gives CSVRIQGKGGQPQHF.

This clonotype showed up just a few times. The chain uses TRBV29-1 and TRBJ2-1, with D hard to call. The V end was cut by 6 bases, the J end by 5 bases, with 14 bases between. Germline assignment: CDR1 SQVTM and CDR2 ANQGSEA. The CDR3 consists of 13 residues. CDR3 sequence (DNA): TGCAGCGTGGGCCACCAGGCAGACAATGAGCAGTTCTTC. Translation gives CSVGHQADNEQFF.

CDR3 in DNA: TGCAGTGCTAGATCTGGGAAGGTGTTCTTC. Its protein product is CSARSGKVFF. V and J are TRBV20-1 and TRBJ2-1; D gene uncertain. This CDR3 comprises 10 residues. CDR1 and CDR2 from the germline V gene are DFQATT and SNEGSKA (reference sequence). Trimming took 2 bases from V and 15 from J, leaving 11 bases between them.

This clonotype was counted between two and nine times. The rearrangement links TRBV20-1 to TRBJ2-4, with D perhaps matching TRBD1 or TRBD2 (5 bases each). V was shortened by 3 bases and J by 0 bases, with 21 bases between the two germline ends. The germline V gene has CDR1 DFQATT and CDR2 SNEGSKA (reference sequence). The CDR3 loop spans 18 amino acids. The CDR3 DNA follows: TGCAGTGCTAGTAGAGGAGGTCTGGACATCCGAGCCAAAAACATTCAGTACTTC. It specifies CSASRGGLDIRAKNIQYF.

This clonotype showed up just a few times. The rearrangement links TRBV14 to TRBJ2-2; TRBD1 matches at 7 bases. V gave up 6 bases and J gave up 3 bases; unmatched junction bases: 4. CDR1 and CDR2 from the germline V gene are SGHDN and FVKESK. The CDR3 length is 14 residues. CDR3 sequence (DNA): TGTGCCAGCAGGCGACAGGGATACACCGGGGAGCTGTTTTTT. Its protein is CASRRQGYTGELFF.

This clonotype was counted ten times or more. The genes are TRBV12-3 or TRBV12-4 and TRBJ1-2; D not resolved. V was clipped by 3 bases and J by 2 bases, with 7 bases between them. The CDR3 has 13 amino acids. In DNA, the CDR3 is TGTGCCAGCAGTTTGGCGGAAAACTATGGCTACACCTTC. The encoded protein is CASSLAENYGYTF.